This T cell receptor beta chain was observed in a study of blood T cell repertoires in COVID-19. Study context: Spain, Italy and the United States supplied samples that represented acute and convalescent COVID-19. T cells, B-cell-depleted T cells, or PBMCs provided the cDNA or gDNA that served as material.

Sequencing was performed with immunoSEQ multiplex PCR; in TCRdb, only in-frame clones are kept and a portion is missing. The table lists 90,000 to 120,000 clones, just over 90% of them singletons. This sequence originates from a woman in her twenties or thirties with acute or convalescent COVID-19. The sequenced sample consisted of peripheral blood.

The CDR3 bases are TGCAGGGGTAGTTTAGGAGGAGAATCTGAAGAGCAGTACTTC. Translation gives CRGSLGGESEEQYF. The rearrangement links TRBV20-1 to TRBJ2-7; TRBD2 is a possible D gene (5 bases). Germline lookup yields CDR1 DFQATT and CDR2 SNEGSKA (reference sequence). The CDR3 loop spans 14 amino acids.